This entry features one T cell receptor beta chain sequence. What it binds is not known. This entry is derived from a study of shared clonotypes between healthy human individuals. Study summary: Donor ages ranged 18 to 49 years: a couple of women, a few men.

General study points: Clonotype sharing among the donors was expected to vary with sequencing depth.

Each subset's genomic DNA was shared equally among a number of immunoSEQ plates. Profiled with immunoSEQ multiplex PCR; TCRdb holds only in-frame clones, not every one. The profile shows some 200,000 clones, approximately 95% of them singletons. The germline V gene has CDR1 SGHRS and CDR2 YFSETQ. The length of the CDR3 is 15 residues. Trimming removed 0 bases from V and 5 bases from J, with 14 bases in between. CD45RA-negative memory and CD45RA+ naive subsets were split from the CD4+ cells. The rearrangement uses TRBV5-1 and TRBJ1-1; D gene uncertain. The sequence came from a woman in her twenties or thirties in good health. The sequenced sample consisted of naive CD4+ T cells sorted from blood. Regarding subset: CD45RA+ positively selected. The CDR3: CASSLGPHTGTEAFF. DNA for the CDR3: TGCGCCAGCAGCTTGGGGCCCCACACGGGGACTGAAGCTTTCTTT.